These 29 T cell receptor beta chains were all obtained from the same sample, sequenced in a study of tumor and adjacent non-tumor tissue in lung cancer. No cell sorting was done before RNA was extracted from the tissue. Distant lung tissue was collected more than 3 cm away from the tumor edge. A modified ARM-PCR protocol with three rounds of nested PCR amplified TCRbeta. TCRdb re-analysed the multiplex PCR reads in MiXCR, keeping a single row per CDR3 protein. The profile shows approximately 100,000 distinct CDR3 sequences, approximately 60% of them singletons. Sequenced sample: distant non-tumor lung tissue. Receptor source: a man between 25 and 39 years old with non-small cell lung cancer.

About this clonotype itself: Without the conserved terminal phenylalanine or tryptophan, this CDR3 likely stems from a read error. V and J are TRBV5-6 and TRBJ2-3, with 8 bases aligning to TRBD2. The germline V gene encodes CDR1 SGHDT and CDR2 YYEEEE. The CDR3 contains 16 residues. CDR3 loop: CASSLALAGLRDTQYL. CDR3 nucleotides: TGTGCAAGCAGCTTGGCTCTAGCGGGCCTCAGGGATACGCAGTATCTT.

The sample holds a few counts of this clonotype. A much larger clone lies a single base off, so this may be a read error. The CDR3 spells CASSPRTVASGANVLTF. CDR3 nucleotides: TGTGCCAGCAGTCCTCGGACAGTAGCTTCTGGGGCCAACGTCCTGACTTTC. The rearrangement uses TRBV12-3 or TRBV12-4 and TRBJ2-6, with D possibly being TRBD1 (6 bases). V lost 5 bases and J lost 1, with 15 bases in between. The CDR3 extends over 17 amino acids.

This clonotype has a handful of counts. CDR3 protein: CSASDPQISTDTQYF. CDR3 bases: TGCAGTGCCTCCGACCCTCAGATCAGCACAGATACGCAGTATTTT. The chain is built from TRBV20-1 and TRBJ2-3; D not resolved. This CDR3 comprises 15 residues. The germline V and J ends were trimmed by 6 bases and 0 bases, with 16 bases remaining between them. The germline CDR1 and CDR2 sequences are DFQATT and SNEGSKA (reference sequence).

This clonotype was seen ten or more times. V gene TRBV4-1 combines with J gene TRBJ2-6, with 7 nucleotides matching TRBD1. This CDR3 has 18 residues. Unmatched junction bases numbered 13, after V lost 4 bases and J lost 4 bases. From germline, CDR1 is MGHRA and CDR2 YSYEKL. The CDR3 sequence is CASSLRDSSSLGANVLTF. The DNA for the CDR3 is TGCGCCAGCAGCCTCCGGGACAGTTCCTCTTTGGGGGCCAACGTCCTGACTTTC.

As regards this clonotype: One junction end does not reproduce the germline sequence, and a read error may be involved. The chain links TRBV11-1 to TRBJ2-4; TRBD1 is a possible D gene (5 bases). This CDR3 has 16 amino acids. In germline, CDR1 is SGHAT, CDR2 FQDESV (reference sequence). The CDR3 reads CAITHSGRATKNIRYF. The CDR3 DNA reads as TGTGCCATCACCCACTCAGGCAGGGCGACCAAAAATATTCGGTACTTC. Drawing the rest from reference TRBV11-1 and TRBJ2-4, the complete variable domain is EAEVAQSPRYKITEKSQAVAFWCDPISGHATLYWYRQILGQGPELLVQFQDESVVDDSQLPKDRFSAERLKGVDSTLKIQPAELGDSAMYLCAITHSGRATKNIRYFGAGTRLSVL.

On this clonotype: A read error may produce the germline difference seen at one junction end. The J gene is TRBJ2-7, the V gene TRBV12-5; TRBD1 matches 8 bases. The CDR3 extends over 15 amino acids. CDR1 LGHNT and CDR2 FRNRAP come from the germline V gene. This chain's CDR3 is CASGFWDRQTYEQHF. Here the CDR3 DNA reads TGCGCTAGTGGTTTCTGGGACAGGCAAACCTACGAGCAGCACTTC. The full variable domain, in which reference TRBV12-5 and TRBJ2-7 provide the parts outside the CDR3, is DARVTQTPRHKVTEMGQEVTMRCQPILGHNTVFWYRQTMMQGLELLAYFRNRAPLDDSGMPKDRFSAEMPDATLATLKIQPSEPRDSAVYFCASGFWDRQTYEQHFGPGTRLTVT.

As to this clonotype: The germline gene is not matched at one end of the junction; a read error may be the cause. The chain links TRBV29-1 to TRBJ2-5, with 8 nucleotides matching TRBD2. Germline-derived CDR1 and CDR2 are SQVTM and ANQGSEA. The CDR3 totals 15 residues. The CDR3: CSVDWRASGQESQYF. Here the CDR3 DNA reads TGCAGTGTTGACTGGAGGGCTAGCGGGCAAGAGAGCCAGTACTTC.

The table lists this clonotype with many counts. The chain has TRBV11-2 and TRBJ1-2, with TRBD1 matching over 7 bases. Germline V gene lookup returns CDR1 SGHAT and CDR2 FQNNGV. Losses at the gene ends were 5 bases for V and 4 bases for J; bases not matched to a gene: 7. This CDR3 contains 14 residues. CDR3 in amino acids: CASSATGLLYGYTF. The CDR3 DNA sequence: TGTGCCAGCAGCGCGACAGGGTTACTCTATGGCTACACCTTC.

Concerning this clonotype itself: A much larger clonotype is one base distant, so this may be a read error. The chain couples TRBV5-6 to TRBJ2-3, with no clear D. The CDR3 runs 13 residues. The V end was cut by 3 bases, the J end by 2 bases, with 7 bases between. Per the germline V gene, CDR1 is SGHDT and CDR2 is YYEEEE. The CDR3 DNA reads TGTGCCAGCAGCTCCGATCCCACAGATACGCAGTATTTT. Residues: CASSSDPTDTQYF.

Details on this clonotype: The CDR3 does not end in the conserved phenylalanine or tryptophan, so this is likely a read error. The chain uses TRBV19 and TRBJ2-2; D perhaps matches TRBD2 (5 bases). Germline CDR1 is LNHDA and CDR2 is SQIVND (reference sequence). The V end lost 10 bases, the J end lost 5 bases, and 11 bases lay between the germline ends. The CDR3 sequence is 12 residues long. CDR3 DNA sequence: TGTGCCACCCTCCGAGGGACCGGGGAGCTGTTTTCT. Protein product: CATLRGTGELFS.

As to this clonotype: At one end, the junction sequence differs from germline, possibly due to a read error. V is TRBV11-1 and J is TRBJ2-7; 9 nucleotides agree with TRBD2. From germline, CDR1 is SGHAT and CDR2 FQDESV (reference sequence). The CDR3 extends over 16 amino acids. This CDR3 is CASSLDSSGSSHEQYF. The CDR3 DNA follows: TGTGCCAGTAGCTTAGATAGTAGCGGGAGTTCCCACGAGCAGTACTTC.

The J gene is TRBJ2-5, the V gene TRBV11-1; D might be TRBD2 (5 bases). Per germline, CDR1 SGHAT and CDR2 FQDESV (reference sequence). The CDR3 sequence is 13 residues long. Trimming pared 9 bases from V and 2 bases from J, leaving 13 bases between. The CDR3 here is CASSETFQETQYF. CDR3 nucleotide sequence: TGTGCCAGTAGCGAGACGTTTCAAGAGACCCAGTACTTC.

V gene TRBV6-5 combines with J gene TRBJ1-2, with D maybe TRBD1 (5 bases). The CDR3 spans 13 residues. V lost 11 bases and J 6 bases, leaving 19 bases between the germline ends. Per germline, CDR1 MNHEY and CDR2 SVGAGI. The CDR3: CAGSYSGGDGYTF. The CDR3 region has the DNA TGTGCCGGTAGTTACTCGGGAGGGGATGGCTACACCTTC.

The J gene is TRBJ1-6, the V gene TRBV5-4; maybe TRBD1 (6 bases). Germline V CDR1 and CDR2: SGHNT, YYREEE (reference sequence). V lost 0 bases, J lost 6 bases, and 10 bases lay in between. The CDR3 has 15 amino acids. The CDR3 region is CASSLAGTPNSPLHF. The CDR3 coding sequence is TGTGCCAGCAGCTTGGCCGGGACACCTAATTCACCCCTCCACTTT.

Notes on this clonotype: Sequence at one end of the junction differs from germline and may be a read error. The chain combines TRBV29-1 with TRBJ2-2; TRBD2 might be the D (5 bases). The germline V gene encodes CDR1 SQVTM and CDR2 ANQGSEA. The CDR3 is made up of 11 amino acids. The DNA for the CDR3 is TGCAGCGCTAATGTCGCCGGGGAGCTCTTTTTT. Translating it yields CSANVAGELFF.

A word on this clonotype: A junction boundary mismatches the germline segment, possibly from a read error. The CDR3 nucleotides are TGTGTCAGCAGTCCCTGTACAGGACAAGAGAGGACCCAGTACTTC. Its translation: CVSSPCTGQERTQYF. The chain is built from TRBV6-5 and TRBJ2-5, with D maybe TRBD1 (5 bases). The germline V gene encodes CDR1 MNHEY and CDR2 SVGAGI. The CDR3 extends over 15 amino acids.

The genes are TRBV12-3 or TRBV12-4 and TRBJ2-7; D ambiguous. The CDR3 is 14 residues long. CDR3 in DNA: TGTCCCAGCAGTTTGTCAGGCCCGTACTACGAGCAGTACGTC. Translating it yields CPSSLSGPYYEQYV.

V gene TRBV12-3 or TRBV12-4 combines with J gene TRBJ2-1; 8 bases line up with TRBD2. After removal of 3 bases from V and 0 bases from J, the junction contained 16 bases not matched to a gene. The CDR3 spans 20 residues. CDR3 in DNA: TGTGCCAGCAGTTTTCAGGGACTAGTGGGAACTTCGGGCTCCTACAATGAGCAGTTCTTC. Its protein product is CASSFQGLVGTSGSYNEQFF.

This chain connects TRBV11-2 to TRBJ2-2; unclear D gene. The CDR3 loop spans 15 amino acids. Germline loops: CDR1 SGHAT, CDR2 FQNNGV. CDR3 amino acids: CVSSLQTGSPGELFF. The DNA of the CDR3 is TGTGTCAGTAGCCTTCAAACGGGTTCACCCGGGGAGCTGTTTTTT. The full variable domain, rest sourced from reference TRBV11-2 and TRBJ2-2, is EAGVAQSPRYKIIEKRQSVAFWCNPISGHATLYWYQQILGQGPKLLIQFQNNGVVDDSQLPKDRFSAERLKGVDSTLKIQPAKLEDSAVYLCVSSLQTGSPGELFFGEGSRLTVL.

To note about this clonotype: As the CDR3 is not closed by the conserved phenylalanine or tryptophan, this likely results from a read error. The V gene is TRBV4-1, the J gene TRBJ2-1; 7 positions agree with TRBD2. Germline V gene data show CDR1 as MGHRA and CDR2 as YSYEKL. The CDR3 has 17 residues. The V and J ends lost 0 bases and 6 bases, in that order; junction bases with no gene match: 11. The CDR3 sequence: CASSQEGGISSVNEQFS. CDR3 in DNA: TGCGCCAGCAGCCAAGAGGGGGGGATTAGCAGCGTCAATGAGCAGTTCTCC.

The rearrangement uses TRBV6-6 and TRBJ1-4, with D perhaps matching TRBD1 (6 bases). The V end was cut by 6 bases, the J end by 8 bases, with 19 bases between. This CDR3 region has 15 residues. Germline V gives CDR1 MNHNY, CDR2 SVGAGI (reference sequence). CDR3 in DNA: TGTGCCAGCAGCCCCTCGAGGGGGGTTCGAGAAAAACTGTTTTTT. Translating gives CASSPSRGVREKLFF.

Points on this clonotype: A read error may account for a junction end that differs from germline. This sequence joins TRBV10-1 and TRBJ2-1; TRBD2 matches at 7 bases. The CDR3 spans 14 residues. Germline loops: CDR1 WNHNN, CDR2 SYGVQD (reference sequence). Written as DNA, the CDR3 is TGCGCCAACAGTGAGTCTCAGCGGGGTAATGAGCAGTTCTTC. It is translated as CANSESQRGNEQFF.

V and J are TRBV6-1 and TRBJ1-4; D gene unclear. The length of the CDR3 is 14 residues. Germline-derived CDR1 and CDR2 are MNHNS and SASEGT. V lost 10 bases and J 0 bases, leaving 12 bases between the germline ends. In DNA, the CDR3 is TGTGCCAACAGCTCACAGTCAACTAATGAAAAACTGTTTTTT. Translation gives CANSSQSTNEKLFF.

Concerning this clonotype itself: Just one base apart from a much larger clone, this may be a read error. This chain joins TRBV4-2 and TRBJ2-5; 11 nucleotides align to TRBD2. The CDR3 spans 18 residues. The V gene's germline CDR1 is LGHNA and CDR2 YNFKEQ. The CDR3 region is CASNQDRGSGGAQETQYF. CDR3 nucleotides: TGTGCCAGCAACCAAGATAGGGGTAGCGGGGGGGCCCAGGAGACCCAGTACTTC.

This clonotype was seen a few times. This may come from a read error, since a much larger clone is one base off. CDR3 sequence: CAGSPRVGPETQYF. In nucleotides, the CDR3 is TGCGCCGGCAGCCCGCGGGTGGGGCCGGAGACCCAGTACTTC. J is TRBJ2-5 and V is TRBV4-3; possibly TRBD1 or TRBD2 for D (5 bases each). There are 14 residues in the CDR3. CDR1 is LGHNA, CDR2 YSLEER, per germline.

This clonotype came up many times. The genes are TRBV6-5 and TRBJ2-5; 7 bases are shared with TRBD1. This CDR3 is 14 amino acids long. The V and J ends lost 7 bases and 5 bases, in that order; junction bases with no gene match: 10. The V gene's germline CDR1 is MNHEY and CDR2 SVGAGI. The CDR3 reads CASTLYRGQETQYF. In DNA form, the CDR3 reads TGTGCCAGCACCCTCTACAGGGGTCAGGAGACCCAGTACTTC.

This clonotype occurred many times. The chain combines TRBV6-2 or TRBV6-3 with TRBJ2-2; D possibly corresponds to TRBD1 (5 bases). V shed 7 bases and J shed 1 base, with 22 bases lying between them. The CDR3 is made up of 18 amino acids. The germline gives CDR1 MNHEY, CDR2 SVGEGT. The CDR3 DNA is TGTGCCAGCACCCAAGCCCCCCCAGGGTTCCGGAACACCGGGGAGCTGTTTTTT. It translates to CASTQAPPGFRNTGELFF.

A word on this clonotype: Its ends do not fully match the called genes, so a read error is possible. This chain links TRBV20-1 with TRBJ2-2; D not resolved. The CDR3 contains 13 residues. In germline, CDR1 is DFQATT, CDR2 SNEGSKA (reference sequence). CDR3 in amino acids: CSASGSLTEELFF. CDR3 coding DNA: TGCAGTGCGTCAGGAAGTCTCACCGAGGAGCTGTTTTTT.

In regard to this clonotype: The junction departs from germline at one end; a sequencing error may be responsible. This sequence joins TRBV6-2 or TRBV6-3 and TRBJ2-1; TRBD1 or TRBD2 may be the D gene (5 bases each). Germline CDR1 and CDR2: MNHEY and SVGEGT. There are 16 residues in the CDR3. DNA of the CDR3: TGTGCCAGCAGTTACTCGAGACTATCGGTCGGACATGAGCAATTCTTC. Translated, it gives CASSYSRLSVGHEQFF.